Sequencing of this TCR beta chain was carried out in a study of T cell repertoires in cytomegalovirus infection. TCRdb processed the reads anew with MiXCR; each CDR3 protein has one entry. This sample carries about 830,000 distinct CDR3 sequences, 30% to 35% of them seen once, and the ten largest clones take around 12%. Concerning this clonotype itself: The antigen remains undetermined.

V was trimmed by 10 bases and J by 6 bases, leaving 16 bases between them. Germline values: CDR1 LNHDA, CDR2 SQIVND (reference sequence). The CDR3 extends over 13 amino acids. The TCR was taken from a human donor in good health (CMV status not recorded). Some clones in this sample may be carry-over from other donors' samples. The sample consisted of cultured CD8+ T cells from PBMCs, taken from culture after CMV antigen stimulation. V is TRBV19 and J is TRBJ2-1; no clear D. The CDR3 here is CATWIGLGNEQFF. The CDR3 DNA reads as TGTGCCACGTGGATAGGGTTGGGCAATGAGCAGTTCTTC.